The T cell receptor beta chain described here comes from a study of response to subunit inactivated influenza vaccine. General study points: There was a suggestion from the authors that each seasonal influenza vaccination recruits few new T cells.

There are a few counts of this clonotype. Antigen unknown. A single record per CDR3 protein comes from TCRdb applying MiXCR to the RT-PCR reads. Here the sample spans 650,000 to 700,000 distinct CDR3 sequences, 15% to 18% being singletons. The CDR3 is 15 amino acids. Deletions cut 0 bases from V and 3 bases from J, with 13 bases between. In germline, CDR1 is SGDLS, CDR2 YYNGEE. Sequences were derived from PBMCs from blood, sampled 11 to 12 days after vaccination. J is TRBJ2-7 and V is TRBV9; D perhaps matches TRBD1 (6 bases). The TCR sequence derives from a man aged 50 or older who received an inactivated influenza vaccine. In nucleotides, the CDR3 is TGTGCCAGCAGCGTAGGGCAGGGGATTAGCTACGAGCAGTACTTC. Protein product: CASSVGQGISYEQYF.